The entry below gives a single TCR beta chain sequence along with its context. Its antigen is as yet unknown. Time point denoted: postoperative day 105 after intestinal transplantation (dayNNNN = postoperative day). Generated by immunoSEQ multiplex PCR, the TCRdb table keeps only in-frame clones and is missing some. The sample includes roughly 11,000 clones, 90% to 95% of them seen just once. The data stem from a study of graft-versus-host responses after intestinal transplantation. Whole-study context: In this cohort, recipients had multivisceral, liver-intestinal, or isolated intestinal transplants. For two to four years after anti-thymocyte globulin induction, all recipients took tacrolimus and steroids. Study-wide findings and caveats: After transplant, early declines in HvG clones were associated with peak levels of circulating GvH clones. Among recipient marrow samples, GvH clones were found; some appeared first in ileum or blood.

Trimming took off 0 bases at V and 4 bases at J, with 12 bases between the two ends. Germline CDR1 SGHRS, CDR2 YFSETQ. This CDR3 has 15 amino acids. This material consisted of PBMCs, taken 105 days after intestinal transplantation. This clonotype originated in a human patient who received an intestinal transplant, so some T cells may come from the graft donor. This chain connects TRBV5-1 to TRBJ2-3; no clear D gene. CDR3 residues: CASSLVSPSADTQYF. The DNA for the CDR3 is TGCGCCAGCAGCTTGGTCAGCCCCAGCGCAGATACGCAGTATTTT.